This is a list of T cell receptor beta chains from one sample in a study of T cells after yellow fever vaccination. One entry per CDR3 protein results from TCRdb running MiXCR on the 5' RACE reads. The sample lists about 99,000 distinct CDR3 sequences; under 7% were seen once. The specimen comprised CD8+ T cells sorted from PBMCs, sampled 10 days after the yellow fever booster vaccination. The receptors derive from a man aged 18 to 35 who received the YFV17D yellow fever vaccine. CDR3s include the opening cysteine and the closing phenylalanine or tryptophan. Fields, in order: D gene, V gene, J gene, clone size, CDR3 DNA, CDR3 protein. The D gene is left open where the match is weak. The size of a clone is reported for some rows only, either as once, few or many, or as a class for expanded clones.

>NA|TRBV27|TRBJ2-7|medium-sized
TGTGCCAGCAGCCATGGGCCGTCCTACGAGCAGTACTTC
CASSHGPSYEQYF
>TRBD2|TRBV4-3|TRBJ2-7|NA
TGCGCCAGCAGCCCGTTTACGAGCGGGGGGGACTACGAGCAGTACTTC
CASSPFTSGGDYEQYF
>TRBD1|TRBV12-3/TRBV12-4|TRBJ2-1|NA
TGTGCCAGCAGTCCCGGGGACAGCGATGAGCAGTTCTTC
CASSPGDSDEQFF
>TRBD2|TRBV4-1|TRBJ2-1|NA
TGCGCCAGCAGCCAGACACCGGGACTAAGCAATGAGCAGTTCTTC
CASSQTPGLSNEQFF
>NA|TRBV11-2|TRBJ2-3|many
TGTGCCAGCAGCCCCGAGGTAGGACATACGCAGTATTTT
CASSPEVGHTQYF
>NA|TRBV5-1|TRBJ2-1|few
TGCGCCAGCAGCTCCGACAGGAGCTCCTACAATGAGCAGTTCTTC
CASSSDRSSYNEQFF
>TRBD1|TRBV10-3|TRBJ1-4|NA
TGTGCCATCAGTGAGCAGGGGGGTTTGTTTTTT
CAISEQGGLFF
>TRBD2|TRBV19|TRBJ2-3|few
TGTGCCAGTAGTTCGGGACTAGCGCCAGATACGCAGTATTTT
CASSSGLAPDTQYF
>TRBD1|TRBV29-1|TRBJ1-2|NA
TGCAGCGTTCGGACAGGGTCTGGCTACACCTTC
CSVRTGSGYTF
>TRBD1|TRBV6-6|TRBJ2-1|many
TGTGCCAGCAGGGGACAGGGAATGGATGAGCAGTTCTTC
CASRGQGMDEQFF
>NA|TRBV20-1|TRBJ1-2|NA
TGCAGTGCTAGAGATCCGAGGAGAGCTAACTATGGCTACACCTTC
CSARDPRRANYGYTF
>NA|TRBV2|TRBJ1-1|few
TGTGCCAGCATACACACTGAAGCTTTCTTT
CASIHTEAFF
>NA|TRBV5-1|TRBJ1-3|few
TGCGCCAGCAGCCCTCGGGCCACCAGCTCTGGAAACACCATATATTTT
CASSPRATSSGNTIYF
>TRBD1|TRBV12-3/TRBV12-4|TRBJ2-5|NA
TGTGCCAGCAGGGGGACAGGTCGGCAAGAGACCCAGTACTTC
CASRGTGRQETQYF
>NA|TRBV27|TRBJ1-6|NA
TGTGCCAGCAGTTTAGGCCTATATAATTCACCCCTCCACTTT
CASSLGLYNSPLHF
>NA|TRBV6-5|TRBJ1-1|NA
TGTGCCAGCAGTTACATGGACCTGAACACTGAAGCTTTCTTT
CASSYMDLNTEAFF
>NA|TRBV6-5|TRBJ2-2|NA
TGTGCCAGCGGAATGGCCCCCGGGGAGCTGTTTTTT
CASGMAPGELFF
>NA|TRBV24-1|TRBJ2-7|few
TGTGCCACCAGTGATAAACACGGGGCCGAGCAGTACTTC
CATSDKHGAEQYF
>TRBD2|TRBV2|TRBJ2-1|NA
TGTGCCAGCAGTGAGCGACTAGCGATCTACAATGAGCAGTTCTTC
CASSERLAIYNEQFF
>NA|TRBV7-2|TRBJ2-7|few
TGTGCCAGCAGAAGCTACTCCTACGAGCAGTACTTC
CASRSYSYEQYF
>NA|TRBV27|TRBJ2-3|NA
TGTGCCAGCAGTTCGAGGGAAGTGATGACAGATACGCAGTATTTT
CASSSREVMTDTQYF
>NA|TRBV27|TRBJ1-1|few
TGTGCCAGCAGTTTTGGCAGGGGAAAGAACACTGAAGCTTTCTTT
CASSFGRGKNTEAFF
>TRBD1|TRBV12-3/TRBV12-4|TRBJ2-3|few
TGTGCCAGCAGGTCCTTCCTCTCGGGACAGGGGGCTTCGGATACGCAGTATTTT
CASRSFLSGQGASDTQYF
>TRBD2|TRBV13|TRBJ2-7|medium-sized
TGTGCCAGCAGCCCAAAGACCTCTAGCGGGGGGGCCCGGTCCTACGAGCAGTACTTC
CASSPKTSSGGARSYEQYF
>NA|TRBV12-5|TRBJ2-2|few
TGTGCTAGTGGTTTGGTGGACACCGGGGAGCTGTTTTTT
CASGLVDTGELFF
>NA|TRBV23-1|TRBJ2-7|NA
TGCGCCAGCAGTCGGCCAGGGGAGTCCCCCTACGAGCAGTACTTC
CASSRPGESPYEQYF
>NA|TRBV12-3/TRBV12-4|TRBJ1-2|many
TGTGCCAGCAGTTTAGCGCTAGGCAGGAGCTATGGCTACACCTTC
CASSLALGRSYGYTF
>NA|TRBV5-1|TRBJ1-2|NA
TGCGCCAGCAGGCTAGAGCGCCTTAACTATGGCTACACCTTC
CASRLERLNYGYTF
>NA|TRBV9|TRBJ1-1|NA
TGTGCCAGCAGCCAAACCGGGGGAGTAAACACTGAAGCTTTCTTT
CASSQTGGVNTEAFF
>TRBD2|TRBV7-9|TRBJ2-7|NA
TGTGCCAGCAGCAGGGCGGGGGGAGACTCCTACGAGCAGTACTTC
CASSRAGGDSYEQYF
>NA|TRBV5-1|TRBJ2-7|few
TGCGCCAGCAGCCGGACCCCCCACGAGCAGTACTTC
CASSRTPHEQYF
>NA|TRBV30|TRBJ2-2|NA
TGTGCCTGGAGTGTAATAATTGGGGCCGGGGAGCTGTTTTTT
CAWSVIIGAGELFF
>NA|TRBV25-1|TRBJ1-2|NA
TGTGCCAGCAACCCCGGTCTCAACTATGGCTACACCTTC
CASNPGLNYGYTF
>NA|TRBV12-3/TRBV12-4|TRBJ1-5|NA
TGTGCCAGCAGTTTTAAAGGGCTGGGGCCCCAGCATTTT
CASSFKGLGPQHF
>NA|TRBV7-9|TRBJ1-1|few
TGTGCCAGCAGCTGGGCCAGCATGAACACTGAAGCTTTCTTT
CASSWASMNTEAFF
>TRBD2|TRBV7-6|TRBJ2-1|NA
TGTGCCAGCAGCTTGGGACTAGCGGGGGCCAACGATGAGCAGTTCTTC
CASSLGLAGANDEQFF
>NA|TRBV10-3|TRBJ1-1|NA
TGTGCCATCAGTGCCGAGAGTTCATTTAGAATGAACACTGAAGCTTTCTTT
CAISAESSFRMNTEAFF
>TRBD1|TRBV30|TRBJ2-7|few
TGTGCCTGGAGTGGAAGGTGGGACAGAACCTACGAGCAGTACTTC
CAWSGRWDRTYEQYF
>TRBD1|TRBV6-5|TRBJ2-2|many
TGTGCCAGCAGTGCCGTCGGGACAGGGGCGGGCGGGGAGCTGTTTTTT
CASSAVGTGAGGELFF
>NA|TRBV7-8|TRBJ2-7|many
TGTGCCAGCAGCCCCAGCCGGGACCTATCTACGATTGAGCAGTACTTC
CASSPSRDLSTIEQYF
>NA|TRBV7-9|TRBJ1-1|few
TGTGCCGGAGGGGACACCCCAACTGAAGCTTTCTTT
CAGGDTPTEAFF
>NA|TRBV5-6|TRBJ1-5|NA
TGTGCCAGCAGCTTGAAGGAGCATACCCGCAATCAGCCCCAGCATTTT
CASSLKEHTRNQPQHF
>NA|TRBV13|TRBJ1-6|few
TGTGCCAGCAGCGAGGGGGGGAGGAATTCACCCCTCCACTTT
CASSEGGRNSPLHF
>NA|TRBV29-1|TRBJ2-3|few
TGCAGCGCCGCGGCCCTAACAGGCACAGATACGCAGTATTTT
CSAAALTGTDTQYF
>TRBD1|TRBV20-1|TRBJ2-7|many
TGCAGTGCTAGGCAGGGGGCAGGTAACGAGCAGTACTTC
CSARQGAGNEQYF
>NA|TRBV5-1|TRBJ2-7|many
TGCGCCAGCAGCTTGGCTCAAGGGAACTCCTACGAGCAGTACTTC
CASSLAQGNSYEQYF
>TRBD1|TRBV7-2|TRBJ2-7|NA
TGTGCCAGCAGTTTTAACGGACAGGGCCACGAGCAGTACTTC
CASSFNGQGHEQYF
>NA|TRBV19|TRBJ1-4|few
TGTGCCTCCTCCCCGGCTGGGGGAGGGGAAAAACTGTTTTTT
CASSPAGGGEKLFF
>TRBD2|TRBV11-3|TRBJ2-3|few
TGTGCCAGCAAGGACGCGGGGGAAACAGATACGCAGTATTTT
CASKDAGETDTQYF
>NA|TRBV10-3|TRBJ1-1|few
TGTGCCATCAGTGAGTATGAGGGGCCTCGTACCGAAGCTTTCTTT
CAISEYEGPRTEAFF
>NA|TRBV19|TRBJ2-7|NA
TGTGCCAGTAGTATCCGCGGGAACGAGCAGTACTTC
CASSIRGNEQYF
>TRBD1|TRBV9|TRBJ1-5|many
TGTGCCAGCAGCGTAGGGCAGGGGGGCAATCAGCCCCAGCATTTT
CASSVGQGGNQPQHF
>TRBD2|TRBV20-1|TRBJ2-2|many
TGCAGTGCTAGAGGGACTAGCGGGGAATCCGGGGAGCTGTTTTTT
CSARGTSGESGELFF
>TRBD2|TRBV20-1|TRBJ2-3|NA
TGCAGTGCTAGAGTTAGCGGGGGATTAGTAGATACGCAGTATTTT
CSARVSGGLVDTQYF
>NA|TRBV13|TRBJ2-5|NA
TGTGCCAGTCGAATCGGGGGTAATTGGGAGACCCAGTACTTC
CASRIGGNWETQYF